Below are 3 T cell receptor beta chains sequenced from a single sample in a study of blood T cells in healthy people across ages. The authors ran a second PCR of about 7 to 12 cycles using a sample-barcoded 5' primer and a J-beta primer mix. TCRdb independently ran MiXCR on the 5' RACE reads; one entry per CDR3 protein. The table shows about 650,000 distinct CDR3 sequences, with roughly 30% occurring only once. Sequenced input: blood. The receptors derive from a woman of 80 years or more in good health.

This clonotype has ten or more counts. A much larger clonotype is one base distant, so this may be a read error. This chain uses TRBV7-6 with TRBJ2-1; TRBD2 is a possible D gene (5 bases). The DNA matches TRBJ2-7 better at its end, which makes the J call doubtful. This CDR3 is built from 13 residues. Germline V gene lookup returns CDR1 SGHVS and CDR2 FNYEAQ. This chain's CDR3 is CASDPGLYNEQYF. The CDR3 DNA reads TGTGCCAGCGATCCCGGACTCTACAATGAGCAGTACTTC.

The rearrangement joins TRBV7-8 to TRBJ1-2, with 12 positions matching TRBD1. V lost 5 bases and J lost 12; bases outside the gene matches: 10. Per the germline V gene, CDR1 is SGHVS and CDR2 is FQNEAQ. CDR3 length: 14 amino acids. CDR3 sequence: CASSPRGDRGQDTF. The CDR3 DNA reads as TGTGCCAGCAGCCCGCGGGGGGACAGGGGGCAGGACACCTTC.

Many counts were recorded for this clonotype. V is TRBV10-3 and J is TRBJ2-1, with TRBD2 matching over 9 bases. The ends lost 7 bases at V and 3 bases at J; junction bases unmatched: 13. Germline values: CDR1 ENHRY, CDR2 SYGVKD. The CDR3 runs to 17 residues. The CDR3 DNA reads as TGTGCCATCATGGGGGCAAGCGGGGGGACCAACTACAATGAGCAGTTCTTC. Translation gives CAIMGASGGTNYNEQFF.